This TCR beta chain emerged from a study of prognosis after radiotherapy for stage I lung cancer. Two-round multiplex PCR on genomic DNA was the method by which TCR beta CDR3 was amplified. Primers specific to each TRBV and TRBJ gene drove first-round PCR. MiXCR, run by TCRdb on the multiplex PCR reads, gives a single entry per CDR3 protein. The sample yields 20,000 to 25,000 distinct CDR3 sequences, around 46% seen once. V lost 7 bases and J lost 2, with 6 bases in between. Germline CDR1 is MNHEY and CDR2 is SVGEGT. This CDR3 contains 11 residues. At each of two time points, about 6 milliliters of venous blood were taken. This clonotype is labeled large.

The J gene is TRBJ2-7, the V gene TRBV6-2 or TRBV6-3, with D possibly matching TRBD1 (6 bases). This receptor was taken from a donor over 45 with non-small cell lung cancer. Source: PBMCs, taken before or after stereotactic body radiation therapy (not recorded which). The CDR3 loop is CASTGAYEQYF. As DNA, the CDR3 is TGTGCCAGCACAGGGGCCTACGAGCAGTACTTC.